One and the same sample provided the 25 T cell receptor beta chains below, sequenced in a study of regulatory T cells in long-lasting Graves disease. Construction of TCR beta libraries relied on iRepertoire HTBI primers and on Arm-PCR targeting CDR3 regions. TCRdb re-analysed the multiplex PCR reads in MiXCR, keeping a single row per CDR3 protein. The table includes 300,000 to 500,000 distinct CDR3 sequences, less than 25% detected once. Time point noted: persistent/refractory GD, antithyroid drugs over 5 years with positive TRAb. PBMCs provided the RNA from which the TCR library was made. Sequenced here: peripheral blood mononuclear cells (PBMCs), sampled when the disease was refractory, from a patient treated with antithyroid drugs. These receptors all come from a female donor with Graves disease.

This clonotype was detected only a few times. This rearrangement joins TRBV29-1 to TRBJ2-2; weak D call: TRBD1 (5 bases). The germline CDR1 and CDR2 sequences are SQVTM and ANQGSEA. The CDR3 is 16 residues long. V lost 4 bases and J 0 bases, leaving 15 bases between the germline ends. The DNA of the CDR3 is TGCAGCGTTGTTATCGGGCCAGGGACGAACACCGGGGAGCTGTTTTTT. Its translation: CSVVIGPGTNTGELFF.

There are many counts of this clonotype. The chain couples TRBV9 to TRBJ2-5; 7 bases are a match to TRBD2. Germline V gives CDR1 SGDLS, CDR2 YYNGEE. The CDR3 sequence is 15 residues long. V was pared by 2 bases and J by 4 bases, with 8 bases of the junction left unmatched. CDR3 bases: TGTGCCAGCAGCGTGGAGGGAGGGATGCGAGAGACCCAGTACTTC. It translates to CASSVEGGMRETQYF.

Concerning this clonotype itself: A much larger clone is a single base away; this may be a read error. This chain joins TRBV12-3 or TRBV12-4 and TRBJ2-7, with D possibly matching TRBD1 (6 bases). This CDR3 contains 13 residues. The CDR3 protein is CASSFWGPYGQYF. CDR3 coding DNA: TGTGCCAGCAGTTTCTGGGGGCCCTACGGGCAGTACTTC.

The chain recombines TRBV6-9 with TRBJ2-6; D remains ambiguous. CDR1 and CDR2 (germline): MNHGY, SVAAGI. This CDR3 is built from 16 residues. Trimming stripped 3 bases from V and 0 bases from J, with 9 bases between. The DNA for the CDR3 is TGTGCCAGCAGTTACCCGGCGAGCTCTGGGGCCAACGTCCTGACTTTC. Amino acid sequence: CASSYPASSGANVLTF.

The gene calls are TRBV4-3 and TRBJ2-7, with 8 bases that match TRBD2. Germline V gene lookup returns CDR1 LGHNA and CDR2 YSLEER. The CDR3 loop spans 15 amino acids. Trimming took 0 bases from V and 7 from J; bases not matched to a gene: 8. As DNA, the CDR3 is TGCGCCAGCAGCCAAGAATCCGGGACTAGGGAAGAGCAGTACTTC. It specifies CASSQESGTREEQYF.

A remark on this clonotype: Germline is not matched at one junction end, which may reflect a read error. The V call is TRBV6-1, the J call TRBJ1-1, with D uncertain. This CDR3 comprises 13 residues. CDR1 MNHNS and CDR2 SASEGT come from the germline V gene. As DNA, the CDR3 is TGTGCCAGCACTGAATATCCGGAACGCCTCAAGCCGTTT. Translating it yields CASTEYPERLKPF.

V gene TRBV30 combines with J gene TRBJ1-1; tentative D call: TRBD1 (6 bases). From germline, CDR1 is GTSNPN and CDR2 SVGIG (reference sequence). V shed 4 bases and J shed 10 bases, with 16 bases lying between them. CDR3 length equals 12 residues. The CDR3 is CAWILTGSGAFF. CDR3 bases: TGTGCCTGGATCCTGACAGGCTCGGGAGCTTTCTTT. Combining the CDR3 with reference TRBV30 and TRBJ1-1 gives the whole variable domain SQTIHQWPATLVQPVGSPLSLECTVEGTSNPNLYWYRQAAGRGLQLLFYSVGIGQISSEVPQNLSASRPQDRQFILSSKKLLLSDSGFYLCAWILTGSGAFFGQGTRLTVV.

The rearrangement joins TRBV6-5 to TRBJ2-1, with D possibly being TRBD2 (5 bases). This CDR3 has 17 residues. Germline CDR1 MNHEY, CDR2 SVGAGI. Trimming shortened V by 4 bases and J by 8 bases, and 24 bases separated the two germline ends. The DNA of the CDR3 is TGTGCCAGCAGTTCCCCGAGAGGGCCAGGCAGCGTCTATGAGCAGTTCTTC. Translating it yields CASSSPRGPGSVYEQFF.

This clonotype was observed many times. The chain joins TRBV7-9 to TRBJ2-7; D remains unclear. This CDR3 has 15 amino acids. V was cut by 2 bases and J by 2 bases, with 13 bases left in between. Per the germline V gene, CDR1 is SEHNR and CDR2 is FQNEAQ (reference sequence). The CDR3 loop reads CASSLFPPPPYEQYF. The CDR3 bases are TGTGCCAGCAGCTTATTCCCTCCTCCCCCCTACGAGCAGTACTTC.

This clonotype has ten or more counts. The CDR3 DNA reads TGTGCCAGCAGTCGCCAAATCACGACAGGGACGAATGAGCAGTACTTC. It encodes CASSRQITTGTNEQYF. This chain uses TRBV28 with TRBJ2-7; 7 nucleotides line up with TRBD1. The CDR3 runs to 16 residues. The V segment lost 5 bases and the J segment 7 bases; nucleotides outside the gene matches: 17. CDR1 MDHEN and CDR2 SYDVKM come from the germline V gene.

The CDR3 DNA sequence: TGTGCCATCAATCGTGGGGGCACTGAAGCTTTCTTT. Translated: CAINRGGTEAFF. The chain has TRBV10-3 and TRBJ1-1; D possibly corresponds to TRBD1 (5 bases). Trimming shortened V by 7 bases and J by 4 bases, and 10 bases separated the two germline ends. The germline gives CDR1 ENHRY, CDR2 SYGVKD. The CDR3 runs to 12 residues.

The J gene is TRBJ1-5, the V gene TRBV20-1; possibly TRBD1 for D (5 bases). Germline CDR1 and CDR2: DFQATT and SNEGSKA (reference sequence). The CDR3 is made up of 13 amino acids. V gave up 6 bases and J gave up 7 bases, with 16 bases separating them. The CDR3 DNA sequence: TGCAGTGCAACCGCCGGGGGAAACCAGCCCCAGCATTTT. This sequence encodes CSATAGGNQPQHF.

Details on this clonotype: A far larger clone is one nucleotide away, so this likely arose from a read error. The CDR3 nucleotides read TGTGCCAGCAGTACAGGTTTCAATTTACCCCTCCACTTT. Protein product: CASSTGFNLPLHF. The chain is built from TRBV7-2 and TRBJ1-6, with D possibly matching TRBD1 (5 bases). Germline-derived CDR1 and CDR2 are SGHTA and FQGNSA. This CDR3 spans 13 amino acids.

This clonotype was seen at least ten times. The V gene is TRBV20-1, the J gene TRBJ2-6, with D possibly being TRBD1 (6 bases). This CDR3 region has 14 residues. The germline CDR1 and CDR2 sequences are DFQATT and SNEGSKA (reference sequence). V dropped 3 bases and J dropped 1 base, with 7 bases sitting between them. The CDR3 spells CSASRGSGANVLTF. DNA of the CDR3: TGCAGTGCTAGTAGGGGGTCTGGGGCCAACGTCCTGACTTTC.

This chain links TRBV5-1 with TRBJ2-5; perhaps TRBD1 as D (6 bases). V dropped 3 bases and J dropped 5 bases, with 14 bases sitting between them. There are 14 residues in the CDR3. CDR1 SGHRS and CDR2 YFSETQ come from the germline V gene. The CDR3 nucleotides are TGCGCCAGCAGCTCTCAACAGGGTGTCGAGACCCAGTACTTC. It translates to CASSSQQGVETQYF.

The V and J genes are TRBV15 and TRBJ2-3; D remains ambiguous. The CDR3 covers 13 residues. Germline V gives CDR1 LNHNV, CDR2 YYDKDF (reference sequence). Trimming removed 3 bases from V and 1 base from J, with 5 bases in between. The CDR3: CATSRGGTDTQYF. CDR3 coding DNA: TGTGCCACCAGCAGGGGTGGCACAGATACGCAGTATTTT.

Only a few counts were recorded for this clonotype. The V call is TRBV20-1, the J call TRBJ1-2; D not certain. The germline CDR1 and CDR2 sequences are DFQATT and SNEGSKA (reference sequence). The CDR3 is 15 amino acids. V was clipped by 0 bases and J by 5 bases, with 16 bases between them. The CDR3 DNA is TGCAGTGCTAGAGAATACACAGAGAGCCTATATGGCTACACCTTC. Amino acid sequence: CSAREYTESLYGYTF.

With respect to this clonotype: A much bigger clone sits one base away, suggesting this may be a read error. This rearrangement joins TRBV28 to TRBJ2-7; 8 positions agree with TRBD2. CDR3 size: 16 residues. V shed 6 bases and J 6 bases; nucleotides not matched to a gene: 16. The germline gives CDR1 MDHEN, CDR2 SYDVKM. The CDR3 sequence: CASSRLESGSDSEQYF. The CDR3 DNA is TGTGCCAGCAGCCGCCTCGAGAGCGGGAGCGATAGCGAGCAGTACTTC. Complete variable domain (other parts from reference TRBV28 and TRBJ2-7): DVKVTQSSRYLVKRTGEKVFLECVQDMDHENMFWYRQDPGLGLRLIYFSYDVKMKEKGDIPEGYSVSREKKERFSLILESASTNQTSMYLCASSRLESGSDSEQYFGPGTRLTVT.

This clonotype has just one count. CDR3 residues: CASSMARGYEQYF. The DNA of the CDR3 is TGTGCCAGTAGTATGGCTCGGGGCTACGAGCAGTACTTC. This chain joins TRBV19 and TRBJ2-7; D possibly corresponds to TRBD2 (5 bases). Germline CDR1 LNHDA, CDR2 SQIVND (reference sequence). V was shortened by 3 bases and J by 3 bases, with 9 bases between the two germline ends. The CDR3 is 13 residues long.

The chain is built from TRBV4-3 and TRBJ1-6; 7 positions match TRBD1. The germline V gene has CDR1 LGHNA and CDR2 YSLEER. The CDR3 extends over 18 amino acids. Trimming removed 4 bases from V and 8 bases from J; junction bases left unmatched: 17. The CDR3 DNA sequence: TGCGCCAGCAGCCTAAGTCGAGACAGGGTGTTGGGGCATTCACCCCTCCACTTT. It codes for CASSLSRDRVLGHSPLHF.

This clonotype was seen repeatedly, ten times or more. The genes are TRBV27 and TRBJ2-7; D may be TRBD2 (5 bases). The germline gives CDR1 MNHEY, CDR2 SMNVEV (reference sequence). This CDR3 region has 16 residues. The germline V and J ends were trimmed by 4 bases and 1 base, with 17 bases remaining between them. The CDR3 bases are TGTGCCAGCAGTTCTCGGTTCGGGGTAGCTTCCTACGAGCAGTACTTC. It yields the protein CASSSRFGVASYEQYF.

This rearrangement joins TRBV3-1 to TRBJ2-6; no reliable D call. The CDR3 length is 15 residues. The V gene's germline CDR1 is LGHDT and CDR2 YNNKEL (reference sequence). The V gene lost 4 bases and the J gene lost 0 bases, with 7 bases spanning the gap. DNA of the CDR3: TGTGCCAGCAGCCCCGACTTCTCTGGGGCCAACGTCCTGACTTTC. Translation: CASSPDFSGANVLTF.

In this sample, this clonotype turned up a few times. The chain joins TRBV4-2 to TRBJ1-1; D not certain. V was trimmed by 5 bases and J by 8 bases, leaving 21 bases between them. Germline CDR1 reads LGHNA; CDR2 reads YNFKEQ. This CDR3 is 15 amino acids long. In DNA form, the CDR3 reads TGTGCCAGCAGCTTGGCCGATTTGGCCGGTTTAGAAGCTTTCTTT. Translation gives CASSLADLAGLEAFF.

There are many counts of this clonotype. The gene calls are TRBV7-9 and TRBJ2-5, with 9 bases that match TRBD1. The CDR3 loop spans 14 amino acids. After removal of 5 bases from V and 4 bases from J, the junction contained 5 bases not matched to a gene. Germline CDR1 SEHNR, CDR2 FQNEAQ (reference sequence). Written as DNA, the CDR3 is TGTGCCAGCAGCACTTGGGACAGGGTAGAGACCCAGTACTTC. The encoded protein is CASSTWDRVETQYF.

The chain employs TRBV2 and TRBJ2-1, with 8 bases matching TRBD2. In germline, CDR1 is SNHLY, CDR2 FYNNEI. The CDR3 is 12 amino acids. V dropped 4 bases and J dropped 15; count of bases not matched to a gene: 8. CDR3 sequence (DNA): TGTGCCAGCAGTGCCGGGACTAGTTATGGGTTCTTC. Residues: CASSAGTSYGFF.